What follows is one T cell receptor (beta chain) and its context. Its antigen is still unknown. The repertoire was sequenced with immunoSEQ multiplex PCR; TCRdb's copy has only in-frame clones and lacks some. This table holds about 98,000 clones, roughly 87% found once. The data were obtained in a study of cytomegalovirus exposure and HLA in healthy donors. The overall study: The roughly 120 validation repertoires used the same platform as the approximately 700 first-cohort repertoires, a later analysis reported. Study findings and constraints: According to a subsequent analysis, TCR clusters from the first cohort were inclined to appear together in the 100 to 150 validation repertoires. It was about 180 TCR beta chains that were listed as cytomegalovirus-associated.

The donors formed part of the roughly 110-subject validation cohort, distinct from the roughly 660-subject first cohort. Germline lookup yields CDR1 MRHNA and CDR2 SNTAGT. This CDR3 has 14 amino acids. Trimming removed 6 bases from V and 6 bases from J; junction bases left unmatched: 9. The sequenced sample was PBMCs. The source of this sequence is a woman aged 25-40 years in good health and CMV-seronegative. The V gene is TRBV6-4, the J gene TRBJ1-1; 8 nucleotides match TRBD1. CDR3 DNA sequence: TGTGCCAGCAGAGGTACAGGGGGTGACGCTGAAGCTTTCTTT. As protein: CASRGTGGDAEAFF.